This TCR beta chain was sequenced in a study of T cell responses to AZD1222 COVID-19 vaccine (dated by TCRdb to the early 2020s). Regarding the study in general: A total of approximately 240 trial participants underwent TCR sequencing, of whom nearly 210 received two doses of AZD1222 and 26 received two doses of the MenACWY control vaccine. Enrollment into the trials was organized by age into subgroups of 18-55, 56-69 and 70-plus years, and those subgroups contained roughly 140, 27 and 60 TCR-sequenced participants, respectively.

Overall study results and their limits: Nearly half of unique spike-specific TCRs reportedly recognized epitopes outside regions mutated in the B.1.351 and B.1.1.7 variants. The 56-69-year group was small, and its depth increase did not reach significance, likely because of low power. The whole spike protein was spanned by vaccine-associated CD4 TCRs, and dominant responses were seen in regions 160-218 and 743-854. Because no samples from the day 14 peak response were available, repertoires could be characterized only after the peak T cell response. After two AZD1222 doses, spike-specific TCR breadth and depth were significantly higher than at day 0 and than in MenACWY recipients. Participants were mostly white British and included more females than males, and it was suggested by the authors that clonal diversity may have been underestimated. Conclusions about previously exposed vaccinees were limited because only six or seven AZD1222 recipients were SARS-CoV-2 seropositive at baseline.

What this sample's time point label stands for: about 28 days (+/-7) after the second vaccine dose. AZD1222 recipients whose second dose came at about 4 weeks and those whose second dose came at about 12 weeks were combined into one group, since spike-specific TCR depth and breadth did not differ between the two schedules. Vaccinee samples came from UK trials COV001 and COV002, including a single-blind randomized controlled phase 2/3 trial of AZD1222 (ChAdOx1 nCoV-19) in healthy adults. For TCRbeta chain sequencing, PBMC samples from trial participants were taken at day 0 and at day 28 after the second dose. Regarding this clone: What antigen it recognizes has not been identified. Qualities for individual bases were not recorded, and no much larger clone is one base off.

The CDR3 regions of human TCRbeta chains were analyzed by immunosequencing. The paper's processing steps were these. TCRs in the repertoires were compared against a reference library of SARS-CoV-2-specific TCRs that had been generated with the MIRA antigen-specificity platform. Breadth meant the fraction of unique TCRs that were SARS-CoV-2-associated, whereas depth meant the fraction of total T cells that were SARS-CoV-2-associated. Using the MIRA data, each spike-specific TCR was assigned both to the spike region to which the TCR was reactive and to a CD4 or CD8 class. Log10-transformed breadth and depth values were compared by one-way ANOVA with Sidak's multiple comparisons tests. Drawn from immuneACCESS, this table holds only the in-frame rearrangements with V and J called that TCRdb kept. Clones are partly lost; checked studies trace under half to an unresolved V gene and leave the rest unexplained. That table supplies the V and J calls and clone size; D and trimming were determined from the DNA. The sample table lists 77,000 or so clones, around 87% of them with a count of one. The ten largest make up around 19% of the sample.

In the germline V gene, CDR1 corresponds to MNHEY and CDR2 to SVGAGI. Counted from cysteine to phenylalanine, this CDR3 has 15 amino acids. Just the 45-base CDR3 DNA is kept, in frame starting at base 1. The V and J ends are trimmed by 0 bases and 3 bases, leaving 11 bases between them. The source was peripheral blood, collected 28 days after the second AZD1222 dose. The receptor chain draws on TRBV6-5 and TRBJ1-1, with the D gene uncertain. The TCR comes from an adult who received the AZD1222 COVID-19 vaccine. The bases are TGTGCCAGCAGTTACTCTCCGCAAGCGTACACTGAAGCTTTCTTT. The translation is CASSYSPQAYTEAFF.